Below, one T cell receptor (beta chain) is given with its context. What it binds is unknown. This sample was taken from a study of response to subunit inactivated influenza vaccine. TCRdb reanalysed the RT-PCR reads using MiXCR and keeps one entry per CDR3 protein. The table lists 150,000 or so distinct CDR3 sequences, 9.5% to 13% of them singletons. Study-wide results and caveats: The study's authors posited that every seasonal influenza vaccination enlists few new T cells.

The material sequenced was non-naive T cells sorted from PBMCs, taken 45 days after vaccination. This TCR derives from a man aged 50 to 60 who received an inactivated influenza vaccine.

CDR3 loop: CATLKGGRNTGELFF. CDR3 in DNA: TGTGCCACCCTAAAGGGCGGGAGAAACACCGGGGAGCTGTTTTTT. The rearrangement joins TRBV15 to TRBJ2-2; 7 positions match TRBD2. Germline V gene lookup returns CDR1 LNHNV and CDR2 YYDKDF (reference sequence). The CDR3 consists of 15 residues. V lost 8 bases, J lost 2 bases, and 8 bases stayed unmatched. Supplemented by reference TRBV15 and TRBJ2-2, the full variable domain reads DAMVIQNPRYQVTQFGKPVTLSCSQTLNHNVMYWYQQKSSQAPKLLFHYYDKDFNNEADTPDNFQSRRPNTSFCFLDIRSPGLGDTAMYLCATLKGGRNTGELFFGEGSRLTVL.